This T cell receptor (beta chain) was documented in a study of tumor and adjacent non-tumor tissue in lung cancer. This CDR3 region has 13 residues. Per the germline V gene, CDR1 is KGHDR and CDR2 is SFDVKD. Three rounds of nested PCR, following a modified ARM-PCR protocol, produced the TCRbeta library. TCRdb redid the calling of the multiplex PCR reads with MiXCR, one entry per CDR3 protein. The profile shows some 100,000 distinct CDR3 sequences, approximately 65% of them singletons. Points on this clonotype: The junction differs from germline at one of its ends, possibly a read error.

RNA was extracted from bulk tissue without any cell sorting. Distant lung tissue was collected more than 3 cm away from the tumor edge. The receptor was derived from a man aged 30 to 45 with non-small cell lung cancer. This chain uses TRBV24-1 with TRBJ2-1, with D possibly being TRBD1 or TRBD2 (5 bases each). The sequenced sample consisted of distant non-tumor lung tissue. The CDR3 sequence is CATSEPEQGAQFF. CDR3 nucleotides: TGTGCCACCAGTGAACCCGAGCAGGGAGCTCAGTTTTTC.